This TCR beta chain is from a study of shared clonotypes between healthy human individuals. Only in-frame clones appear in the TCRdb table, and some are missing; sequencing was by immunoSEQ multiplex PCR. The sample includes 2 million to 3 million clones, approximately 94% of them seen just once. As to this clone: The sample has other DNA sequences that encode this CDR3 too.

The sample taken for sequencing was naive CD4+ T cells from PBMCs. Subset described: CD45RA+ positively selected. This clonotype was sampled from a man younger than 35 in good health. Some clones in this sample may be carry-over from other donors' samples.

In nucleotides, the CDR3 is TGTGCCAGCAGCTTGGGGACTAGCCCAAATGAGCAGTTCTTC. Amino acid sequence: CASSLGTSPNEQFF. V and J are TRBV7-3 and TRBJ2-1; 9 bases agree with TRBD2. The V gene end was trimmed by 3 bases and the J gene end by 7 bases; junction bases not matched to a gene: 4. The germline gives CDR1 SGHTA, CDR2 FQGTGA. There are 14 residues in the CDR3.